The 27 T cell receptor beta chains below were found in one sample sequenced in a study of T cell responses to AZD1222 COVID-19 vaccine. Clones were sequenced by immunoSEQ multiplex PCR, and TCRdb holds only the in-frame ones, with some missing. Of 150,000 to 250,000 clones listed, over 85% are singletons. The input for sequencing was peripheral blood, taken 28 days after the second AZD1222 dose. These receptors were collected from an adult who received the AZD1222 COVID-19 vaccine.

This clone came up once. The CDR3 here is CASSGWGRVPSTDTQYF. CDR3 in DNA: TGTGCCAGCAGCGGGTGGGGTCGGGTACCTAGCACAGATACGCAGTATTTT. The chain is built from TRBV7-2 and TRBJ2-3, with unresolved D. The ends were cut back, 5 bases at V and 0 bases at J, with 18 bases in the middle. The germline V gene encodes CDR1 SGHTA and CDR2 FQGNSA. This CDR3 is built from 17 residues.

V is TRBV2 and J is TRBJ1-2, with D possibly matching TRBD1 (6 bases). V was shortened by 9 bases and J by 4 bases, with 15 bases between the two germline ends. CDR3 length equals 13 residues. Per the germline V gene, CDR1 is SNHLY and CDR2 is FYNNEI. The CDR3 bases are TGTGCCAGGGGGGCAGGAGACGTCTATGGCTACACCTTC. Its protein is CARGAGDVYGYTF.

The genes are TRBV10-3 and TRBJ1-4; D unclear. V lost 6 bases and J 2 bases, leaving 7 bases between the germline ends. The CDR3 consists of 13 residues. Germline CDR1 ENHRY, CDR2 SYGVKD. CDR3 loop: CAIRPDTNEKLFF. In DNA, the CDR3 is TGTGCCATCAGACCCGATACTAATGAAAAACTGTTTTTT.

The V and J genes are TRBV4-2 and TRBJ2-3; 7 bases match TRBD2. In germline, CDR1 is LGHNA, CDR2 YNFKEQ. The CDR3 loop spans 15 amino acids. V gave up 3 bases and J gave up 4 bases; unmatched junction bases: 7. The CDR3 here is CASSQPFTSADTQYF. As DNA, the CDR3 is TGTGCCAGCAGCCAGCCCTTTACTAGCGCAGATACGCAGTATTTT.

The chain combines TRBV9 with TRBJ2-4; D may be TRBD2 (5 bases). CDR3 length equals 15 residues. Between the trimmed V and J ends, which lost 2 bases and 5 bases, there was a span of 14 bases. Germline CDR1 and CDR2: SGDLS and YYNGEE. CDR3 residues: CASSVSWRTENIQYF. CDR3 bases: TGTGCCAGCAGCGTGTCCTGGAGGACCGAAAACATTCAGTACTTC.

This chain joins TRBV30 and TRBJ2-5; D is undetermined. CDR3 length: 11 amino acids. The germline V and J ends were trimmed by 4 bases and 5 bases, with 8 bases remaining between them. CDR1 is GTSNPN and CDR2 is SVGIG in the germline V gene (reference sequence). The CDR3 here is CAWIRSETQYF. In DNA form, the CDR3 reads TGTGCCTGGATAAGGAGTGAGACCCAGTACTTC.

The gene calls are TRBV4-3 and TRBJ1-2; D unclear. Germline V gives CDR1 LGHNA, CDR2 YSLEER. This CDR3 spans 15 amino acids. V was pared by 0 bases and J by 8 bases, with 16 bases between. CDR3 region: CASSQDPDTTTGYTF. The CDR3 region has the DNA TGCGCCAGCAGCCAAGATCCAGACACCACCACGGGCTACACCTTC.

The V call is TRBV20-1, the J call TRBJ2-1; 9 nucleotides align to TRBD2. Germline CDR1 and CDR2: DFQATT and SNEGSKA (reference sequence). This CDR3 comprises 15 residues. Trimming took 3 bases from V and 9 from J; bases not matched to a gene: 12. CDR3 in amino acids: CSASIFGGGAREQFF. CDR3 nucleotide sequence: TGCAGTGCTAGTATTTTCGGCGGGGGGGCCCGTGAGCAGTTCTTC.

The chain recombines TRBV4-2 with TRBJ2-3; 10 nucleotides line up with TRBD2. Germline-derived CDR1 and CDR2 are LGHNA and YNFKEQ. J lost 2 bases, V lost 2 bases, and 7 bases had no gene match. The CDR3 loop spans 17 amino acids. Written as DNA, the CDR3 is TGTGCCAGCAGCCAACACCCGAGCGGGGGGGCCACAGATACGCAGTATTTT. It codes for CASSQHPSGGATDTQYF.

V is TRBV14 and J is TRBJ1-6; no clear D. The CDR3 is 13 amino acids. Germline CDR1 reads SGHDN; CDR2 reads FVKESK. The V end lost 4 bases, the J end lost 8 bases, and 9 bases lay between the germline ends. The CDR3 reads CASSRLSYSPLHF. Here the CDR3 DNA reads TGTGCCAGCAGCCGATTGTCATATTCACCCCTCCACTTT.

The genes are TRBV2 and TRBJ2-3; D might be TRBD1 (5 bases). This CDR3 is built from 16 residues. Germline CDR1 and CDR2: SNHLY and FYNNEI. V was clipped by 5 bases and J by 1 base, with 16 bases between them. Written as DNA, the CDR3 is TGTGCCAGCAGTCTCAGTTGGGGCGTGGGCACAGATACGCAGTATTTT. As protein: CASSLSWGVGTDTQYF. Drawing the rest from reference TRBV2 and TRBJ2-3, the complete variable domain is EPEVTQTPSHQVTQMGQEVILRCVPISNHLYFYWYRQILGQKVEFLVSFYNNEISEKSEIFDDQFSVERPDGSNFTLKIRSTKLEDSAMYFCASSLSWGVGTDTQYFGPGTRLTVL.

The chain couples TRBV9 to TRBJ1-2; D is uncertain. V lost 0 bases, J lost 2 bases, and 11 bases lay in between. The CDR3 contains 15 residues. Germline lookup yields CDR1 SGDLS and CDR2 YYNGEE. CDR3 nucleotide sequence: TGTGCCAGCAGCGTAGAAGGCAGGCCGAACTATGGCTACACCTTC. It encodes CASSVEGRPNYGYTF.

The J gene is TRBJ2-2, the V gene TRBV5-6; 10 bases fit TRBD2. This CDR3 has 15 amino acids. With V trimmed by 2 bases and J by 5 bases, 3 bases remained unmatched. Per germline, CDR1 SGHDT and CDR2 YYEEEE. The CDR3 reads CASSLAGGQTGELFF. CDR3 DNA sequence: TGTGCCAGCAGCTTAGCGGGGGGGCAGACCGGGGAGCTGTTTTTT.

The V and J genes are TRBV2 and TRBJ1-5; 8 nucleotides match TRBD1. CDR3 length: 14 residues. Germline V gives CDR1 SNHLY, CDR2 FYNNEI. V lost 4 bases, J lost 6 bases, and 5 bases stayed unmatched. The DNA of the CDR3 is TGTGCCAGCAGTGGGTCGGACAGGGTTCAGCCCCAGCATTTT. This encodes CASSGSDRVQPQHF.

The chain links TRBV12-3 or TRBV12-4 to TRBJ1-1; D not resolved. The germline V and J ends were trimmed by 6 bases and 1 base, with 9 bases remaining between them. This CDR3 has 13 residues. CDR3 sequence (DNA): TGTGCCAGCAGCCGGAGTCGGAACACTGAAGCTTTCTTT. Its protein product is CASSRSRNTEAFF.

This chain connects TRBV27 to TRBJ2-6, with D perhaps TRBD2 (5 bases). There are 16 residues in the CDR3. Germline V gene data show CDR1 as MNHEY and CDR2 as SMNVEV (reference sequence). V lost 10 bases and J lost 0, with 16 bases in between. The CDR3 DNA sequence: TGTGCCACTGCGTGGGGAGAATCCTCTGGGGCCAACGTCCTGACTTTC. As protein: CATAWGESSGANVLTF.

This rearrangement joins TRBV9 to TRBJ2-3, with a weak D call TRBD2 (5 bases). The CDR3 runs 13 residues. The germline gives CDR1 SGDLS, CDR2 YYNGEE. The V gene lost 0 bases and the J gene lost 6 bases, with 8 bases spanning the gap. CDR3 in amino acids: CASSVDRGDTQYF. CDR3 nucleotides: TGTGCCAGCAGCGTAGATCGGGGTGATACGCAGTATTTT. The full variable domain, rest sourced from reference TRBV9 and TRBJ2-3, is DSGVTQTPKHLITATGQRVTLRCSPRSGDLSVYWYQQSLDQGLQFLIQYYNGEERAKGNILERFSAQQFPDLHSELNLSSLELGDSALYFCASSVDRGDTQYFGPGTRLTVL.

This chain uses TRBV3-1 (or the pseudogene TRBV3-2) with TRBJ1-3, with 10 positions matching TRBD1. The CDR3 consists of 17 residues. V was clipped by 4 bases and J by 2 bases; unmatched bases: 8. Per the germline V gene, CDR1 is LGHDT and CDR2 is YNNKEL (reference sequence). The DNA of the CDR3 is TGTGCCAGCAGCCCCCGGGACAGGGGAGTGACTGGAAACACCATATATTTT. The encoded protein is CASSPRDRGVTGNTIYF.

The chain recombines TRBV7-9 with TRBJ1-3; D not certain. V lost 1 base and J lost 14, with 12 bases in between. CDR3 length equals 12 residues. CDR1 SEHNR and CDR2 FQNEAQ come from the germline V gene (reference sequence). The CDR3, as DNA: TGTGCCAGCAGCTTAGTTGGCCCGTCCTTATATTTT. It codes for CASSLVGPSLYF. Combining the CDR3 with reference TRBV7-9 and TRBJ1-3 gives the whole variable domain DTGVSQNPRHKITKRGQNVTFRCDPISEHNRLYWYRQTLGQGPEFLTYFQNEAQLEKSRLLSDRFSAERPKGSFSTLEIQRTEQGDSAMYLCASSLVGPSLYFGEGSWLTVV.

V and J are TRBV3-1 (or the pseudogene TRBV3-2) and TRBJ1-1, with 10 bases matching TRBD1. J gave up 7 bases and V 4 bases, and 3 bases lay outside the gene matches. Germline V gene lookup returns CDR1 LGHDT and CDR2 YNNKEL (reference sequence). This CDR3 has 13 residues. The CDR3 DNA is TGTGCCAGCAGCCGACAGGGGGCCGTTGAAGCTTTCTTT. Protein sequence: CASSRQGAVEAFF.

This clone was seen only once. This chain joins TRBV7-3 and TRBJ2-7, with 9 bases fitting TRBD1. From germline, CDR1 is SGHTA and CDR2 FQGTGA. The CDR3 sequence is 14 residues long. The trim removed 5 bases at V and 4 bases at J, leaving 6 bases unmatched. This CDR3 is CASSPGTGNYEQYF. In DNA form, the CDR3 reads TGTGCCAGCAGCCCGGGGACAGGGAATTACGAGCAGTACTTC.

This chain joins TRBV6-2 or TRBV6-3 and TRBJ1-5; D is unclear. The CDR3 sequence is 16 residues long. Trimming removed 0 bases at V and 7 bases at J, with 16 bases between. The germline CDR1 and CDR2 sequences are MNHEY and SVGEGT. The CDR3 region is CASSYSTTGSRQPQHF. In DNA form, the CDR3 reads TGTGCCAGCAGTTACTCGACGACGGGTAGTCGACAGCCCCAGCATTTT.

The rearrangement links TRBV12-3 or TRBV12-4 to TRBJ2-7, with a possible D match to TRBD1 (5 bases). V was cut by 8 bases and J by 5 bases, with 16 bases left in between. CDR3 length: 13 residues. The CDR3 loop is CASRGQGFDEQYF. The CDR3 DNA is TGTGCCAGCCGTGGGCAGGGTTTCGACGAGCAGTACTTC.

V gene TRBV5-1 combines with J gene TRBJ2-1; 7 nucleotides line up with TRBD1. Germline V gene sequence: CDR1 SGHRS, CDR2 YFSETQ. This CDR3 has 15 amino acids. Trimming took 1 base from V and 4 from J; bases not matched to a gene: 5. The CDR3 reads CASSLQQGIYNEQFF. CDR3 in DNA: TGCGCCAGCAGCTTGCAACAGGGGATTTACAATGAGCAGTTCTTC.

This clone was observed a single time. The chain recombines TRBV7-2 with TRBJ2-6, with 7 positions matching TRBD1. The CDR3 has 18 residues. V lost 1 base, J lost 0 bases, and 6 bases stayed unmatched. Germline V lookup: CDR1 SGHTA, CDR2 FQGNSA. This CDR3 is CASSLVGTALSGANVLTF. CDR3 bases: TGTGCCAGCAGCTTAGTCGGGACAGCCCTCTCTGGGGCCAACGTCCTGACTTTC.

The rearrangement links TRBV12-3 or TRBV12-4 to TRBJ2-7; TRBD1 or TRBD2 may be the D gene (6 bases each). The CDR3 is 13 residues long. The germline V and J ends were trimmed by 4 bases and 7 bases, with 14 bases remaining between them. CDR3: CASSWGAVGEQYF. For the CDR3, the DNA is TGTGCCAGCAGTTGGGGGGCAGTTGGGGAGCAGTACTTC.

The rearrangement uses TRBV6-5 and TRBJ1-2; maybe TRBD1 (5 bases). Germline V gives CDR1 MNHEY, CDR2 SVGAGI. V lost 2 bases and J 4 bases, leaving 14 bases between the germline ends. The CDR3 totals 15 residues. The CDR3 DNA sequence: TGTGCCAGCAGTTACGAGGGGCCTATAATCTATGGCTACACCTTC. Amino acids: CASSYEGPIIYGYTF.